This TCR beta chain was profiled in a study of blood T cell repertoires in COVID-19. Study context: T cells, B-cell-depleted T cells, or PBMCs provided the cDNA or gDNA that served as material.

This CDR3 has 16 amino acids. CDR1 and CDR2 from the germline V gene are KGHSH and LQKENI. V was clipped by 2 bases and J by 7 bases; unmatched bases: 11. This clone was seen a handful of times. Study processing details: Researchers report that nucleated cell counts were estimated from reference gene primer amplification. Using immunoSEQ multiplex PCR, the repertoire was profiled, and TCRdb retains in-frame clones only, with some absent. V and J calls plus clone size are reproduced from that table; the DNA served to infer D and trimming. The data hold some 150,000 clones, with 65% to 85% observed a single time.

The genes are TRBV18 and TRBJ2-1; 7 bases are shared with TRBD2. The sample taken for sequencing was peripheral blood. This receptor was identified in a woman aged 55-69 years with acute or convalescent COVID-19. The CDR3 loop is CASSPSMSGTTNEQFF. The CDR3 region has the DNA TGTGCCAGCTCACCAAGTATGAGCGGGACCACGAATGAGCAGTTCTTC.